This TCR beta chain comes out of a study of graft-versus-host responses after intestinal transplantation. Study background: Multivisceral, liver-intestinal, or isolated intestinal grafts went to recipients. Each recipient received anti-thymocyte globulin induction, then tacrolimus and steroids for 3 to 4 years. Study-wide points: Detection of GvH clones occurred in recipient marrow, and some had their first appearance in ileum or blood. Researchers found peak circulating GvH clone levels linked to early post-transplant HvG declines.

TCRdb keeps only in-frame clones here, not all; method: immunoSEQ multiplex PCR. The sample lists tens of thousands of clones, about 87% occurring once. J gave up 7 bases and V 6 bases, and 16 bases lay outside the gene matches. CDR1 MDHEN and CDR2 SYDVKM come from the germline V gene. The CDR3 has 17 residues. This clone was picked up a small number of times. Its antigen remains unknown. This chain joins TRBV28 and TRBJ2-1; 9 bases line up with TRBD2. This TCR derives from a human donor who was the organ donor for an intestinal transplant. Sequenced here: unstimulated CD4+ T cells sorted from spleen or lymph node cells, sampled before transplant. CDR3 protein: CASRAPGRRGGRNEQFF. The CDR3 DNA sequence: TGTGCCAGCAGGGCCCCCGGGAGGCGGGGGGGCCGGAATGAGCAGTTCTTC.